These 12 T cell receptor beta chains originate from one sample sequenced in a study of blood T cells in healthy people across ages. A second PCR of roughly 7 to 11 cycles used a sample-barcoded 5' primer and a J-beta primer mix. TCRdb called the 5' RACE reads again in MiXCR, with one record for every CDR3 protein. The sample has about 730,000 distinct CDR3 sequences; roughly two fifths are singletons. Sequencing was carried out using blood. Every receptor here comes from a woman aged 55 to 70 in good health.

This clonotype has ten or more counts. V usage is TRBV20-1 and J usage is TRBJ2-1; TRBD2 agrees at 11 bases. This CDR3 has 16 residues. Germline trimming cut 5 bases from V and 1 base from J; bases unmatched to any gene: 7. Per the germline V gene, CDR1 is DFQATT and CDR2 is SNEGSKA (reference sequence). The CDR3 here is CSAPITSGRSYNEQFF. For the CDR3, the DNA is TGCAGTGCTCCCATAACTAGCGGGAGATCCTACAATGAGCAGTTCTTC.

Notes on this clonotype: At one boundary the junction diverges from the germline segment, which might be a read error. The V gene is TRBV7-7, the J gene TRBJ2-5, with TRBD1 matching 11 bases. Germline values: CDR1 SSHAT, CDR2 FNYEAQ (reference sequence). This CDR3 has 15 amino acids. Here the CDR3 reads CASSAGTGGEETQYF. Written as DNA, the CDR3 is TGTGCTAGCAGCGCCGGGACAGGGGGTGAAGAGACCCAGTACTTC.

With regard to this clonotype: Germline and junction disagree at one end, which may indicate a read error. V and J are TRBV6-5 and TRBJ2-7; D gene ambiguous. This CDR3 is 17 amino acids long. Germline values: CDR1 MNHEY, CDR2 SVGAGI. The CDR3 DNA follows: TGTGCCAGCAGTGACTCGACACCGGCGGCGGACTCCTACGAGCAGTACTTC. Amino acid sequence: CASSDSTPAADSYEQYF.

The J gene is TRBJ2-7, the V gene TRBV4-2; D is undetermined. The germline V gene encodes CDR1 LGHNA and CDR2 YNFKEQ. Between the trimmed V and J ends, which lost 3 bases and 12 bases, there was a span of 12 bases. This CDR3 spans 11 amino acids. CDR3 nucleotides: TGTGCCAGCAGCCAGGGGAACGTTCCGTACTTC. Amino acids: CASSQGNVPYF.

The V call is TRBV4-1, the J call TRBJ1-2, with D possibly matching TRBD1 (6 bases). Germline-derived CDR1 and CDR2 are MGHRA and YSYEKL. The length of the CDR3 is 14 residues. V was clipped by 5 bases and J by 2 bases, with 12 bases between them. CDR3 bases: TGCGCCAGCAGCACGCGCGACAGGAACTATGGCTACACCTTC. This encodes CASSTRDRNYGYTF.

The table lists this clonotype with a few counts. V usage is TRBV20-1 and J usage is TRBJ2-1; D gene unclear. Trimming pared 6 bases from V and 7 bases from J, leaving 13 bases between. Germline V gene sequence: CDR1 DFQATT, CDR2 SNEGSKA (reference sequence). This CDR3 contains 12 residues. The CDR3: CSARRYPNEQFF. The CDR3 nucleotides read TGCAGTGCCAGAAGGTATCCTAATGAGCAGTTCTTC.

The V call is TRBV20-1, the J call TRBJ1-2; D gene ambiguous. The CDR3 consists of 13 residues. Trimming took 4 bases from V and 4 from J, leaving 13 bases between them. CDR1 is DFQATT and CDR2 is SNEGSKA in the germline V gene (reference sequence). CDR3 in DNA: TGCAGTGCTACGCGTAGGAGTGGCTATGGCTACACCTTC. Translating it yields CSATRRSGYGYTF.

V is TRBV12-3 or TRBV12-4 and J is TRBJ2-1; 9 positions match TRBD2. With V trimmed by 3 bases and J by 0 bases, 6 bases remained unmatched. This CDR3 has 17 amino acids. The CDR3 sequence is CASSFVSGGSSYNEQFF. The CDR3 DNA reads TGTGCCAGCAGTTTCGTCAGCGGGGGGAGCTCCTACAATGAGCAGTTCTTC.

This clonotype was observed a handful of times. V and J are TRBV28 and TRBJ2-7; 8 nucleotides line up with TRBD1. The CDR3 has 12 residues. Germline V gives CDR1 MDHEN, CDR2 SYDVKM. The trim removed 11 bases at V and 4 bases at J, leaving 7 bases unmatched. The CDR3 loop is CACYGQGYEQYF. The DNA for the CDR3 is TGTGCCTGCTACGGACAGGGTTACGAGCAGTACTTC.

The rearrangement joins TRBV20-1 to TRBJ1-2, with D unresolved. Germline CDR1 reads DFQATT; CDR2 reads SNEGSKA (reference sequence). V was cut by 6 bases and J by 4 bases, with 9 bases left in between. The CDR3 totals 11 residues. CDR3: CSARISYGYTF. CDR3 coding DNA: TGCAGTGCACGGATTAGCTATGGCTACACCTTC.

This chain uses TRBV20-1 with TRBJ2-7; TRBD1 agrees at 11 bases. The length of the CDR3 is 14 residues. V shed 4 bases and J 3 bases; nucleotides not matched to a gene: 5. CDR1 is DFQATT and CDR2 is SNEGSKA in the germline V gene (reference sequence). CDR3 nucleotide sequence: TGCAGTGCTATAGCGGGACAGGGGGGCTACGAGCAGTACTTC. It yields the protein CSAIAGQGGYEQYF.

The chain employs TRBV9 and TRBJ2-3; D uncertain. This CDR3 comprises 15 residues. The germline CDR1 and CDR2 sequences are SGDLS and YYNGEE. V dropped 0 bases and J dropped 0 bases, with 8 bases sitting between them. CDR3 sequence: CASSVDPGSTDTQYF. The CDR3 coding sequence is TGTGCCAGCAGCGTAGACCCCGGCAGCACAGATACGCAGTATTTT.